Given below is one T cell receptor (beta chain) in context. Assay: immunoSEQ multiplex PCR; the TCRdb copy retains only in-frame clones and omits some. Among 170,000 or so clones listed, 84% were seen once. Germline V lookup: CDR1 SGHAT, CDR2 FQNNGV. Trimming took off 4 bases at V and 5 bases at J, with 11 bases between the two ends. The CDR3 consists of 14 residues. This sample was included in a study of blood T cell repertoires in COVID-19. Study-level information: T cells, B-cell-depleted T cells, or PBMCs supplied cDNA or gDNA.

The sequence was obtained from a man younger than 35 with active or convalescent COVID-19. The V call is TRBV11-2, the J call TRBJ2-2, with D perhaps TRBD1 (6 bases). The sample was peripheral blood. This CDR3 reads CASSSLDRTGELFF. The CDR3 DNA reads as TGTGCCAGCAGCTCCCTGGACAGAACCGGGGAGCTGTTTTTT.